A selection of T cell receptor beta chains follows, all from one sample in a study of T-cell memory formation after mild COVID-19. TCRdb itself ran the 5' RACE reads through MiXCR, one entry per CDR3 protein. Of hundreds of thousands of distinct CDR3 sequences in the sample, about a sixth were seen once. Sequenced input: PBMCs or a T cell subset sorted from them (not recorded which). These receptors came from a man aged 18 to 35 who had mild COVID-19 (a few samples of this study predate the infection). Cell type and time point are not known. Each CDR3 is given with its conserved first and last residue. The D gene is left open where the match is weak. Clone sizes are given selectively: once, few, many, or a class where the clone is expanded.

>TRBJ2-5|.|.|TRBV3-1
TGTGCCAGCAGCCAACTTGCGGGAAAGACCCAGTACTTC
CASSQLAGKTQYF
>TRBJ1-6|few|TRBD1|TRBV20-1
TGCAGTGCTAGAGAGTGGGGACAGGTTAACTCACCCCTCCACTTT
CSAREWGQVNSPLHF
>TRBJ2-1|.|TRBD1|TRBV29-1
TGCAGCGTGACAGGGTTCGATGAGCAGTTCTTC
CSVTGFDEQFF
>TRBJ1-2|many|.|TRBV5-1
TGCGCCAGCAGCTTGACCCGGGACAATTATGGCTACACCTTC
CASSLTRDNYGYTF
>TRBJ1-4|few|.|TRBV15
TGTGCCACCAGCAGGTCCGCCGGGTCCTTTAATGAAAAACTGTTTTTT
CATSRSAGSFNEKLFF
>TRBJ1-2|many|TRBD1|TRBV5-1
TGCGCCAGCAGCCACAACGGACAGGGAGCAGGTGGCTACACCTTC
CASSHNGQGAGGYTF
>TRBJ2-1|.|.|TRBV4-3
TGCGCCAGCAGCCAAGTATTTGCGGGGCCGGAATCCAATGAGCAGTTCTTC
CASSQVFAGPESNEQFF
>TRBJ1-1|.|.|TRBV18
TGTGCCAGCTCACCCCTGGGTTTGCGGAAAATAACAAATGAAGCTTTCTTT
CASSPLGLRKITNEAFF
>TRBJ2-7|few|TRBD1|TRBV7-6
TGTGCCAGCAGCTTGACGGACAGGGGTTTTAACGAGCAGTACTTC
CASSLTDRGFNEQYF
>TRBJ2-5|.|.|TRBV4-3
TGCGCCAGCAGCCAACTCTATTTAGGACTGGGCCAGGAGACCCAGTACTTC
CASSQLYLGLGQETQYF
>TRBJ1-3|.|.|TRBV5-1
TGCGCCAGCAGCTTAGGTCTCATGAGCTCTGGAAACACCATATATTTT
CASSLGLMSSGNTIYF
>TRBJ1-5|.|.|TRBV12-3/TRBV12-4
TGTGCCAGCAGGCCCGGGGACGATTTGGGGAATCAGCCCCAGCATTTT
CASRPGDDLGNQPQHF
>TRBJ1-6|many|TRBD1|TRBV7-6
TGTGCCAGCAGCTTGCAGGGGGCCGGTTCACCCCTCCACTTT
CASSLQGAGSPLHF
>TRBJ2-3|few|.|TRBV4-3
TGCGCCAGCAGCCAAGATGACAGGTCCACAGATACGCAGTATTTT
CASSQDDRSTDTQYF
>TRBJ1-3|few|.|TRBV18
TGTGCCAGCTCACCAGTATTGGACGGGCACTCTGGAAACACCATATATTTT
CASSPVLDGHSGNTIYF
>TRBJ2-3|many|TRBD1|TRBV3-1
TGCGCCAGCAGCCAGGGGGCTAGCACAGATACGCAGTATTTT
CASSQGASTDTQYF
>TRBJ1-1|.|.|TRBV7-9
TGTGCCAGCAGCAAAATAACAGGGTTGAACACTGAAGCTTTCTTT
CASSKITGLNTEAFF
>TRBJ1-1|many|.|TRBV7-9
TGTGCCTGCCGACAGAAAGATCAGGAAGCTTTCTTT
CACRQKDQEAFF
>TRBJ2-6|.|.|TRBV10-2
TGCGCCAGCAGTGACAAGGGGGCGGGAAAGTCCAACGTCCTGACTTTC
CASSDKGAGKSNVLTF
>TRBJ2-3|few|TRBD2|TRBV28
TGTGCCAGCAGTTTCGTGGCGGGGGGTTCAGATACGCAGTATTTT
CASSFVAGGSDTQYF
>TRBJ1-4|.|.|TRBV5-4
TGTGCCAGCAGCTTGGCCCGGGGTCCGGGGGATGAAAAACTGTTTTTT
CASSLARGPGDEKLFF
>TRBJ2-3|few|TRBD2|TRBV5-4
TGTGCCAGCAGCGTCAGACTAGCGGGGGCCACAGATACGCAGTATTTT
CASSVRLAGATDTQYF
>TRBJ2-3|.|TRBD2|TRBV27
TGTGCCAGCAGTTTATCCCCACTAGCGGGGATCACAGATACGCAGTATTTT
CASSLSPLAGITDTQYF